The 9 T cell receptor beta chains below were found in one sample sequenced in a study of T cell repertoires in cytomegalovirus infection. A single record per CDR3 protein comes from TCRdb applying MiXCR to the reads. The sample holds hundreds of thousands of distinct CDR3 sequences, around 35% seen once. These TCRs are of unknown antigen specificity. The specimen comprised cultured PBMCs, sampled from culture after CMV antigen stimulation. The receptors originated from a human donor in good health (CMV status not recorded). Some clones in this sample may be carry-over from other donors' samples.

The chain carries TRBV12-3 or TRBV12-4 and TRBJ1-4; no definite D call. The germline V and J ends were trimmed by 4 bases and 5 bases, with 14 bases remaining between them. This CDR3 is built from 15 residues. CDR3 bases: TGTGCCAGCAGTTGGGCCGGGAGCCGAAATGAAAAACTGTTTTTT. Its translation: CASSWAGSRNEKLFF.

V usage is TRBV24-1 and J usage is TRBJ1-5; maybe TRBD1 (6 bases). Per the germline V gene, CDR1 is KGHDR and CDR2 is SFDVKD. The CDR3 runs to 17 residues. Trimming removed 5 bases from V and 3 bases from J, with 19 bases in between. CDR3 region: CATSVHPGQWYNQPQHF. In DNA, the CDR3 is TGTGCCACCAGTGTTCACCCCGGACAGTGGTACAATCAGCCCCAGCATTTT.

This clonotype was seen a few times. The gene calls are TRBV6-1 and TRBJ2-7, with TRBD2 matching over 10 bases. J was trimmed by 5 bases and V by 1 base; bases with no gene match: 8. CDR3 length: 16 amino acids. CDR1 MNHNS and CDR2 SASEGT come from the germline V gene. CDR3: CASSEEGESGRDEQYF. The CDR3 DNA reads TGTGCCAGCAGTGAAGAAGGAGAAAGCGGGAGGGACGAGCAGTACTTC.

The rearrangement joins TRBV12-3 or TRBV12-4 to TRBJ2-5; D possibly uses TRBD1 or TRBD2 (5 bases each). CDR3 length equals 14 residues. V was trimmed by 2 bases and J by 4 bases, leaving 11 bases between them. The CDR3 is CASSLMWGSETQYF. CDR3 sequence (DNA): TGTGCCAGCAGTTTAATGTGGGGGTCAGAGACCCAGTACTTC.

This chain uses TRBV2 with TRBJ1-3; 7 nucleotides agree with TRBD1. Germline assignment: CDR1 SNHLY and CDR2 FYNNEI. CDR3 length: 16 amino acids. Unmatched junction bases numbered 8, after V lost 3 bases and J lost 3 bases. The CDR3 bases are TGTGCCAGCAGTGAGGAAAGCGACAGGGATGGAAACACCATATATTTT. The encoded protein is CASSEESDRDGNTIYF.

The chain has TRBV6-6 and TRBJ2-1; TRBD2 matches at 12 bases. CDR3 length equals 16 residues. V lost 5 bases, J lost 3 bases, and 5 bases stayed unmatched. Germline assignment: CDR1 MNHNY and CDR2 SVGAGI (reference sequence). CDR3 bases: TGTGCCAGCAGTCCAAGACTAGCGGGAGACTACAATGAGCAGTTCTTC. Translated, it gives CASSPRLAGDYNEQFF.

This clonotype appeared a few times. The rearrangement uses TRBV6-2 or TRBV6-3 and TRBJ1-1; no firm D call. This CDR3 comprises 13 residues. V was cut by 5 bases and J by 3 bases, with 10 bases left in between. The germline gives CDR1 MNHEY, CDR2 SVGEGT. The CDR3 DNA follows: TGTGCCAGCAGTAAGGGCTGGTACACTGAAGCTTTCTTT. Encoded protein: CASSKGWYTEAFF.

This clonotype was observed at least ten times. The J gene is TRBJ2-1, the V gene TRBV7-2; D might be TRBD1 (5 bases). Germline assignment: CDR1 SGHTA and CDR2 FQGNSA. This CDR3 comprises 16 residues. V lost 5 bases, J lost 7 bases, and 21 bases lay in between. Here the CDR3 reads CASSPTGAIMINEQFF. As DNA, the CDR3 is TGTGCCAGCAGCCCCACTGGGGCCATAATGATAAATGAGCAGTTCTTC.

The genes are TRBV10-1 and TRBJ2-1; 7 positions match TRBD2. The V and J ends lost 3 bases and 6 bases, in that order; junction bases with no gene match: 8. The CDR3 length is 15 residues. CDR1 is WNHNN, CDR2 SYGVQD, per germline (reference sequence). The CDR3 protein is CASSDSPWTSNEQFF. The CDR3 DNA is TGCGCCAGCAGTGACTCTCCCTGGACTAGCAATGAGCAGTTCTTC.